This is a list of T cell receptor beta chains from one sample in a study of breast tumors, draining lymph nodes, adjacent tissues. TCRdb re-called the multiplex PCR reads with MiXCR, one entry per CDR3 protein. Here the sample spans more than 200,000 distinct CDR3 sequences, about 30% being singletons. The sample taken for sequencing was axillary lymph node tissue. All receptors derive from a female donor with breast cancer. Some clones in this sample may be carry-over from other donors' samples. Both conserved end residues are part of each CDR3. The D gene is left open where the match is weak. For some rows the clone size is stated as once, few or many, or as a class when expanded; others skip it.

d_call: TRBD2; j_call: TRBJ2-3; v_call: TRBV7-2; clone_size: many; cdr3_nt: TGTGCCAGCAGCTTGCGGGAGGGCCGTGAAGATACGCAGTATTTT; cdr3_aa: CASSLREGREDTQYF
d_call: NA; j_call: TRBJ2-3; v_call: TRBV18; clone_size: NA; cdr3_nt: TGTGCCAGCTCACCACTTGACGGGCCCACAGATACGCAGTATTTT; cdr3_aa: CASSPLDGPTDTQYF
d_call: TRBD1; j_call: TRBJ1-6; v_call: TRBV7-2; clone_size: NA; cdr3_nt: TGTGCCAGCAGCGTTGGGACAGGGCAGATCTCACCCCTCCACTTT; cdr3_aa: CASSVGTGQISPLHF
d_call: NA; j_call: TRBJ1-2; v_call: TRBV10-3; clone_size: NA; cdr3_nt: TGTGCCATCAGTGAGGTAGGGGGTGGCGGCTATGGCTACACCTTC; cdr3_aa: CAISEVGGGGYGYTF
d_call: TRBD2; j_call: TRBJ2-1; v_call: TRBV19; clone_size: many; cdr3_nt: TGTGCCAGTCGCCCTGGGACTAGCGGGATCAATGAGCAGTTCTTC; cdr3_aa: CASRPGTSGINEQFF
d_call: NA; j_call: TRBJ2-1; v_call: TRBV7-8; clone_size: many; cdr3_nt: TGTGCCAGCAAAAGCCTTAACGAGGATTGGGCAGAGCAGTTCTTC; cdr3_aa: CASKSLNEDWAEQFF
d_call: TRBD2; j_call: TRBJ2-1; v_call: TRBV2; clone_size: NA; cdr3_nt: TGTGCCAGCAGCCAAGACCTGGCGGGAGGCCAGCAGCTCTTC; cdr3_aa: CASSQDLAGGQQLF
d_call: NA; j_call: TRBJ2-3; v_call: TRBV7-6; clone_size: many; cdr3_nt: TGTGCCAGCAGCCACGGGAGAGCCGCAGATACGCAGTATTTT; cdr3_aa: CASSHGRAADTQYF
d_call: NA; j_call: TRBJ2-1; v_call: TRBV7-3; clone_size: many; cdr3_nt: TGTGCCAGCAGCTTATTACAGGTGGGACACAATGAGCAGTTCTTC; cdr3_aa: CASSLLQVGHNEQFF
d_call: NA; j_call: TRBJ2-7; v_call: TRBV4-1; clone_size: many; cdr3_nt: TGCGCCAGCAGCCAAGGCCTTAGCGCCGTATTCGAGCAGTACTTC; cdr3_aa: CASSQGLSAVFEQYF
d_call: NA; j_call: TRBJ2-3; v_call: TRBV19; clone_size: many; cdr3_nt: TGTGCCAGTAGTATGGTCACAACAGATACGCAGTATTTT; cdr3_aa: CASSMVTTDTQYF
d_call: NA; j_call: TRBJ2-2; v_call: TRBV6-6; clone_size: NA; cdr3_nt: TGTGGCAGCGGGCTCTCCAGCCGGTCCGGGGAGCTGTTTTTT; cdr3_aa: CGSGLSSRSGELFF
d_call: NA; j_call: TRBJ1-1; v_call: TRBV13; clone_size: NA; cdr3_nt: TGTGCCAGCAGCTTAAGGATATTGGCTGAAGCTTTCTTT; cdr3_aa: CASSLRILAEAFF
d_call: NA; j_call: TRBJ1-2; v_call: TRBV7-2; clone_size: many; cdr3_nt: TGTGCCAGCAGCACCAATCGGGCCGGAGCGGGGGGCTACACCTTC; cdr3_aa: CASSTNRAGAGGYTF
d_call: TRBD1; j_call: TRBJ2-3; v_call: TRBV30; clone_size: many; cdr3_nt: TGTGCCTGGACTACAGGGGGTGGCACAGATACGCAGTATTTT; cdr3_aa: CAWTTGGGTDTQYF
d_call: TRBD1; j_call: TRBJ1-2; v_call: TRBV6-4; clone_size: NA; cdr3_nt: TGTGCCATCTTGGACAGGGAGAGGAGGGATGGCTACACCTTC; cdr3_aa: CAILDRERRDGYTF
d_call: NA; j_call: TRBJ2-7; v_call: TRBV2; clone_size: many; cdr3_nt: TGTGCCGGTCAACAGGGAAGACCCTACGAGCAGTACTTC; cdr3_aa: CAGQQGRPYEQYF
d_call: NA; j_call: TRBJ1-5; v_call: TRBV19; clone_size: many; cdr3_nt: TGTGCCAGTAGTATTAGTGGGGGCGTCAGCAATCAGCCCCAGCATTTT; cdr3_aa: CASSISGGVSNQPQHF
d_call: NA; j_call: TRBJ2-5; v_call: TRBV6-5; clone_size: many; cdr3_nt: TGTGCCAGCAGTCACTCGTTCCCTAGCGCACAAGAGACCCAGTACTTC; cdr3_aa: CASSHSFPSAQETQYF
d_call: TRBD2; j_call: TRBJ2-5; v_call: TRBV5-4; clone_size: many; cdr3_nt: TGTGCCAGCTCACTAGCGGGAGTAGAGACCCAGTACTTC; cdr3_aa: CASSLAGVETQYF
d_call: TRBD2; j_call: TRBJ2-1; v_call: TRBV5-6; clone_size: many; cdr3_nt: TGTGCCAGCAGCCCGGAGCGGGGATCCTACAATGAGCAGTTCTTC; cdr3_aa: CASSPERGSYNEQFF
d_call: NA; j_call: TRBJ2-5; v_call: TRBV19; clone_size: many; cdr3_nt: TGTGCCAGTAGTCCACTACAGGGACAAGAGACCCAGTACTTC; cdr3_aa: CASSPLQGQETQYF
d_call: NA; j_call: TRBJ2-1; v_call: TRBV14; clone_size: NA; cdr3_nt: TGTGCCCGCGGGACTTACAATGAGCAGTTCTTC; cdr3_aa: CARGTYNEQFF
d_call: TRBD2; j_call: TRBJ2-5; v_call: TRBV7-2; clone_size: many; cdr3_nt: TGTGCCAGCAGCTTGATAGCGGGAGGGATCGAGACCCAGTACTTC; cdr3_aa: CASSLIAGGIETQYF
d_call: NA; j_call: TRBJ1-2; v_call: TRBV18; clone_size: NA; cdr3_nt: TGTGCCAGCTCACCTCGCCCGGGGGTTGGCTATGGCTACACCTTC; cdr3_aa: CASSPRPGVGYGYTF
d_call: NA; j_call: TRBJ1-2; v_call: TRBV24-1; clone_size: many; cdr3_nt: TGTGCCACCAGTGACCACGGATCTAACTATGGCTACACCTTC; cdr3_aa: CATSDHGSNYGYTF
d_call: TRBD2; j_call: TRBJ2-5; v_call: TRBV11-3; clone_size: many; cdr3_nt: TGTGCCAGCAGCCCGACTAGCGGGCCTGAGACCCAGTACTTC; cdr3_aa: CASSPTSGPETQYF
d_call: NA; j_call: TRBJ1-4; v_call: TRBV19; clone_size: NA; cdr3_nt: TGTGCCAGTAGTATCCCAGGGGTTGCAACTAATGAAAAACTGTTTTTT; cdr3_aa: CASSIPGVATNEKLFF
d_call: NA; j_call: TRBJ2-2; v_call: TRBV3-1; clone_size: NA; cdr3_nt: TGTGCCAGCAGCGAGACTAGCGGGGAGCTGTTTTTT; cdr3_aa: CASSETSGELFF
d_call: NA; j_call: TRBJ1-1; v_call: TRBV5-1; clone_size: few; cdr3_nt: TGCGCCAGCAGCTTGGCCGGGAAGAACACTGAAGCTTTCTTT; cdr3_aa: CASSLAGKNTEAFF
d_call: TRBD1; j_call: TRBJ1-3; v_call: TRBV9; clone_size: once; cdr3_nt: TGTGCCAGCAGCGTAGGGACAGGGACCTCCTACGAGCAGTACTCTGGAAACACCATATATTTT; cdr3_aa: CASSVGTGTSYEQYSGNTIYF
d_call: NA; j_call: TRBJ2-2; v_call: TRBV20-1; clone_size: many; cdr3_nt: TGCAGTGCCCGCCGGGCTCTGCTGAACACCGGGGAGCTGTTTTTT; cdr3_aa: CSARRALLNTGELFF
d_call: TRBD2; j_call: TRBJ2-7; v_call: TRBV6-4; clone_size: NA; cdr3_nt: TGTGCCAGCAGTGACTCGGCCAGAGCGGGGGGATCGAACGACGAGCAGTACTTC; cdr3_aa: CASSDSARAGGSNDEQYF
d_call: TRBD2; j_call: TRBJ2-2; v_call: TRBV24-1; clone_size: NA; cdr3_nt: TGTGCCGCCGGGCTAGCGGGGGGGGGTTACACCGGGGAGCTGTTTTTT; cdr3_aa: CAAGLAGGGYTGELFF
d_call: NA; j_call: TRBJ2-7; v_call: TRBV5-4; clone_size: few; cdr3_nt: TGTGCCAGCCCGGCCCGGAGGTCGTTGTGCGGCGGTTCCTACGAGCAGTACTTC; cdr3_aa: CASPARRSLCGGSYEQYF
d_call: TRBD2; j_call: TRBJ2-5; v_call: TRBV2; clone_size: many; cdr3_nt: TGTGCCAGCAGCCGAAGGGGCGGGGGAGAGACCCAGTACTTC; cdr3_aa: CASSRRGGGETQYF
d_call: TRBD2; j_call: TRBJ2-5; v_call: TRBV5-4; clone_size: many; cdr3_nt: TGTGCCACCAGTTCGGGGGGAGTGGAGACCCAGTACTTC; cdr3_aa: CATSSGGVETQYF
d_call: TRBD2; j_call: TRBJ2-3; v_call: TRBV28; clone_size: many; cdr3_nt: TGTGCCAGCAGTTTATGGACTAGCGGGAGTGCTACGCAGTATTTT; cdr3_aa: CASSLWTSGSATQYF
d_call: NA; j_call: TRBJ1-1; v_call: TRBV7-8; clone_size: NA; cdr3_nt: TGTGCCAGCAGCTTGGACGGATTGAACACTGAAGCTTTCTTT; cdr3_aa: CASSLDGLNTEAFF
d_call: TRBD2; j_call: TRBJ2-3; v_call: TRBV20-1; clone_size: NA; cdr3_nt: TGCAGTGCTAGCCTAGCGGGGGACACAGATACGCAGTATTTT; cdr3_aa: CSASLAGDTDTQYF
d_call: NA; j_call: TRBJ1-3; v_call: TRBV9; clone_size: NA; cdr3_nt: TGTGCCAGCAGCGTGGCCCCGGCCTTAGGAGAGACCATATATTTT; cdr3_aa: CASSVAPALGETIYF
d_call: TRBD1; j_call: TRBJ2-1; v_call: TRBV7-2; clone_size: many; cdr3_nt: TGTGCCAGCAGCTTAGAGGACAGGGCCTACAATGAGCAGTTCTTC; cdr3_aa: CASSLEDRAYNEQFF
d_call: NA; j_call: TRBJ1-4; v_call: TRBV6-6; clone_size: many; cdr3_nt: TGTGCCAGCAGTTACTCGAGTGAAAAACTGTTTTTT; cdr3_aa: CASSYSSEKLFF